The rows below give T cell receptor beta chains drawn from one sample of a study of blood T cell repertoires in COVID-19. Sequencing used immunoSEQ multiplex PCR; TCRdb keeps in-frame clones, though not all of them. The table lists 100,000 or so clones, 90% to 95% of them singletons. The material sequenced was peripheral blood. The receptor source for this set is a man aged 50-59 years with acute or convalescent COVID-19. Both conserved end residues are part of each CDR3. Each record gives: J gene, D gene, clone size, V gene, CDR3 protein, CDR3 DNA. The D gene is left open where the match is weak. A clone size is listed for some rows: how often the clone was seen (once, few, many), or a class if it is expanded.

J gene: TRBJ1-2
D gene: TRBD1
clone size: NA
V gene: TRBV5-5
CDR3 protein: CASSRPGQEFRGYTF
CDR3 DNA: TGTGCCAGCAGCAGACCGGGACAGGAATTTCGCGGCTACACCTTC

J gene: TRBJ1-4
D gene: NA
clone size: NA
V gene: TRBV6-2/TRBV6-3
CDR3 protein: CASSLQGQGEKLFF
CDR3 DNA: TGTGCCAGCAGTCTTCAGGGGCAGGGTGAAAAACTGTTTTTT

J gene: TRBJ2-2
D gene: TRBD1
clone size: NA
V gene: TRBV7-9
CDR3 protein: CASSLPGQTTGELFF
CDR3 DNA: TGTGCCAGCAGCCTCCCGGGACAGACCACCGGGGAGCTGTTTTTT

J gene: TRBJ1-2
D gene: NA
clone size: NA
V gene: TRBV5-1
CDR3 protein: CASSVNREGGYTF
CDR3 DNA: TGCGCCAGCAGCGTTAACAGGGAGGGTGGCTACACCTTC

J gene: TRBJ2-2
D gene: NA
clone size: NA
V gene: TRBV5-1
CDR3 protein: CASSLAGGTGELFF
CDR3 DNA: TGCGCCAGCAGCTTGGCGGGCGGGACCGGGGAGCTGTTTTTT

J gene: TRBJ1-2
D gene: TRBD1
clone size: NA
V gene: TRBV4-2
CDR3 protein: CASSKSMLGDRGFIDYGYTF
CDR3 DNA: TGTGCCAGCAGTAAAAGTATGTTAGGAGACAGGGGTTTTATAGACTATGGCTACACCTTC

J gene: TRBJ2-2
D gene: TRBD2
clone size: NA
V gene: TRBV12-5
CDR3 protein: CASGNGGANTGELFF
CDR3 DNA: TGTGCTAGTGGGAACGGGGGGGCGAACACCGGGGAGCTGTTTTTT

J gene: TRBJ2-5
D gene: TRBD1
clone size: NA
V gene: TRBV7-9
CDR3 protein: CASSFPGTGQQTQYF
CDR3 DNA: TGTGCCAGCAGCTTCCCCGGGACAGGGCAGCAGACCCAGTACTTC

J gene: TRBJ2-1
D gene: TRBD2
clone size: NA
V gene: TRBV6-2/TRBV6-3
CDR3 protein: CAISTERGGNNEQFF
CDR3 DNA: TGTGCCATCAGTACCGAGCGGGGGGGTAACAATGAGCAGTTCTTC

J gene: TRBJ1-2
D gene: NA
clone size: NA
V gene: TRBV6-2/TRBV6-3
CDR3 protein: CASSDDLTAYGYTF
CDR3 DNA: TGTGCCAGCAGTGATGACTTGACTGCCTATGGCTACACCTTC

J gene: TRBJ2-7
D gene: TRBD1
clone size: NA
V gene: TRBV15
CDR3 protein: CATSRDGQGSEQYF
CDR3 DNA: TGTGCCACCAGCAGGGACGGACAGGGTAGCGAGCAGTACTTC

J gene: TRBJ2-4
D gene: NA
clone size: once
V gene: TRBV3-1/TRBV3-2
CDR3 protein: CASSQGDTHLAKNIQYF
CDR3 DNA: TGTGCCAGCAGCCAGGGGGACACCCATTTAGCCAAAAACATTCAGTACTTC

J gene: TRBJ2-7
D gene: TRBD1
clone size: once
V gene: TRBV28
CDR3 protein: CASRGQGMRYEQYF
CDR3 DNA: TGTGCCAGCAGGGGACAGGGGATGCGTTACGAGCAGTACTTC

J gene: TRBJ2-7
D gene: TRBD1
clone size: once
V gene: TRBV6-5
CDR3 protein: CASSFNRGRDEQYF
CDR3 DNA: TGTGCCAGCAGTTTCAACAGGGGGCGCGACGAGCAGTACTTC

J gene: TRBJ2-1
D gene: NA
clone size: NA
V gene: TRBV29-1
CDR3 protein: CSVEESTSMDEQFF
CDR3 DNA: TGCAGCGTTGAAGAGAGCACTAGCATGGATGAGCAGTTCTTC

J gene: TRBJ2-7
D gene: TRBD1
clone size: once
V gene: TRBV10-3
CDR3 protein: CAISASGTGSYEQYF
CDR3 DNA: TGTGCCATCAGCGCCTCCGGGACAGGGTCCTACGAGCAGTACTTC

J gene: TRBJ2-1
D gene: TRBD2
clone size: NA
V gene: TRBV6-5
CDR3 protein: CASSLGIDGGVGQFF
CDR3 DNA: TGTGCCAGCAGTCTTGGTATCGATGGGGGGGTCGGACAGTTCTTC

J gene: TRBJ2-3
D gene: TRBD2
clone size: NA
V gene: TRBV27
CDR3 protein: CASSLGGLAGTYTDTQYF
CDR3 DNA: TGTGCCAGCAGTTTGGGGGGACTAGCGGGGACGTACACAGATACGCAGTATTTT

J gene: TRBJ1-5
D gene: NA
clone size: NA
V gene: TRBV28
CDR3 protein: CASRPRQEYSNQPQHF
CDR3 DNA: TGTGCCAGCAGACCCCGACAGGAGTATAGCAATCAGCCCCAGCATTTT

J gene: TRBJ1-1
D gene: TRBD1
clone size: NA
V gene: TRBV19
CDR3 protein: CASSKDRSNTEAFF
CDR3 DNA: TGTGCCAGTAGCAAGGACAGGTCGAACACTGAAGCTTTCTTT

J gene: TRBJ2-1
D gene: NA
clone size: NA
V gene: TRBV10-1
CDR3 protein: CAISSGQYNEQFF
CDR3 DNA: TGCGCCATCTCCAGCGGGCAATACAATGAGCAGTTCTTC

J gene: TRBJ2-7
D gene: TRBD1
clone size: few
V gene: TRBV12-3/TRBV12-4
CDR3 protein: CASRQGAEEQYF
CDR3 DNA: TGTGCCAGCCGACAGGGGGCCGAGGAGCAGTACTTC

J gene: TRBJ2-1
D gene: NA
clone size: NA
V gene: TRBV9
CDR3 protein: CASQARSYNEQFF
CDR3 DNA: TGTGCCAGTCAGGCCCGATCCTACAATGAGCAGTTCTTC

J gene: TRBJ2-5
D gene: TRBD1
clone size: NA
V gene: TRBV5-1
CDR3 protein: CASSLDRGVQETQYF
CDR3 DNA: TGCGCCAGCAGCCTGGACAGGGGGGTCCAAGAGACCCAGTACTTC

J gene: TRBJ2-3
D gene: TRBD2
clone size: NA
V gene: TRBV5-4
CDR3 protein: CASSPGGPTDTQYF
CDR3 DNA: TGTGCCAGCAGCCCGGGGGGGCCCACAGATACGCAGTATTTT

J gene: TRBJ1-1
D gene: NA
clone size: NA
V gene: TRBV4-1
CDR3 protein: CASSHSRDNSEAFF
CDR3 DNA: TGCGCCAGCAGCCATTCCCGGGACAATTCTGAAGCTTTCTTT

J gene: TRBJ2-7
D gene: NA
clone size: NA
V gene: TRBV29-1
CDR3 protein: CSVVAGTYEQYF
CDR3 DNA: TGCAGCGTTGTGGCGGGAACCTACGAGCAGTACTTC

J gene: TRBJ1-3
D gene: NA
clone size: NA
V gene: TRBV12-5
CDR3 protein: CASGLAMTGSGNTIYF
CDR3 DNA: TGTGCTAGTGGTTTGGCGATGACTGGCTCTGGAAACACCATATATTTT

J gene: TRBJ2-2
D gene: NA
clone size: NA
V gene: TRBV28
CDR3 protein: CASLVSEPSYTGELFF
CDR3 DNA: TGTGCCAGCCTCGTTAGTGAACCCTCCTACACCGGGGAGCTGTTTTTT

J gene: TRBJ2-4
D gene: NA
clone size: NA
V gene: TRBV2
CDR3 protein: CASSVDRLAKNIQYF
CDR3 DNA: TGTGCCAGCAGTGTTGACAGGTTAGCCAAAAACATTCAGTACTTC

J gene: TRBJ1-5
D gene: NA
clone size: once
V gene: TRBV30
CDR3 protein: CARPRGNNQPQHF
CDR3 DNA: TGTGCCCGGCCTCGGGGAAACAATCAGCCCCAGCATTTT

J gene: TRBJ2-5
D gene: NA
clone size: NA
V gene: TRBV6-1
CDR3 protein: CASSGAGQGIRETQYF
CDR3 DNA: TGTGCCAGCAGTGGGGCTGGGCAGGGGATTCGAGAGACCCAGTACTTC

J gene: TRBJ1-5
D gene: TRBD1
clone size: NA
V gene: TRBV5-1
CDR3 protein: CASSRDRGEAQHF
CDR3 DNA: TGCGCCAGCAGCCGCGACAGGGGCGAGGCCCAGCATTTT

J gene: TRBJ1-5
D gene: NA
clone size: once
V gene: TRBV10-3
CDR3 protein: CAITAGSNQPQHF
CDR3 DNA: TGTGCCATCACTGCCGGGAGCAATCAGCCCCAGCATTTT

J gene: TRBJ1-1
D gene: TRBD1
clone size: NA
V gene: TRBV13
CDR3 protein: CASGDRDRGLGTRMNTEAFF
CDR3 DNA: TGTGCCAGCGGCGACCGGGACAGGGGGCTCGGAACCCGAATGAACACTGAAGCTTTCTTT

J gene: TRBJ1-4
D gene: TRBD1
clone size: NA
V gene: TRBV6-5
CDR3 protein: CASSRDRDEKLFF
CDR3 DNA: TGTGCCAGCAGTAGGGACAGAGATGAAAAACTGTTTTTT

J gene: TRBJ1-1
D gene: TRBD1
clone size: NA
V gene: TRBV6-6
CDR3 protein: CASSPQGPTEAFF
CDR3 DNA: TGTGCCAGCAGCCCACAGGGGCCCACTGAAGCTTTCTTT

J gene: TRBJ1-1
D gene: TRBD1
clone size: NA
V gene: TRBV19
CDR3 protein: CASSATSSGTGEAFF
CDR3 DNA: TGTGCCAGTAGTGCAACATCCTCCGGGACAGGGGAAGCTTTCTTT

J gene: TRBJ1-1
D gene: TRBD1
clone size: NA
V gene: TRBV5-1
CDR3 protein: CASSPDRGGQAFF
CDR3 DNA: TGCGCCAGCAGCCCCGACAGGGGAGGGCAAGCTTTCTTT

J gene: TRBJ2-7
D gene: NA
clone size: NA
V gene: TRBV7-9
CDR3 protein: CASSPWGRDEQYF
CDR3 DNA: TGTGCCAGCAGCCCTTGGGGGCGGGACGAGCAGTACTTC

J gene: TRBJ1-2
D gene: NA
clone size: NA
V gene: TRBV6-5
CDR3 protein: CASTGLGADFGYTF
CDR3 DNA: TGTGCCAGCACAGGGTTAGGGGCCGACTTTGGCTACACCTTC

J gene: TRBJ2-6
D gene: TRBD2
clone size: few
V gene: TRBV4-2
CDR3 protein: CAPTSGGSVGANVLTF
CDR3 DNA: TGTGCCCCTACTAGCGGGGGATCGGTAGGGGCCAACGTCCTGACTTTC

J gene: TRBJ1-1
D gene: NA
clone size: NA
V gene: TRBV7-2
CDR3 protein: CASSLGRGHTEAFF
CDR3 DNA: TGTGCCAGCAGCCTAGGCAGGGGCCATACTGAAGCTTTCTTT

J gene: TRBJ2-5
D gene: NA
clone size: NA
V gene: TRBV2
CDR3 protein: CASRTVPGTQYF
CDR3 DNA: TGTGCCAGCAGGACGGTTCCAGGGACCCAGTACTTC

J gene: TRBJ1-3
D gene: NA
clone size: NA
V gene: TRBV13
CDR3 protein: CASSTTGSGNTIYF
CDR3 DNA: TGTGCCAGCAGCACTACAGGTTCTGGAAACACCATATATTTT

J gene: TRBJ2-7
D gene: TRBD1
clone size: once
V gene: TRBV3-1/TRBV3-2
CDR3 protein: CASGGRTGPYEQYF
CDR3 DNA: TGTGCCAGCGGGGGAAGGACAGGGCCCTACGAGCAGTACTTC

J gene: TRBJ1-1
D gene: NA
clone size: NA
V gene: TRBV20-1
CDR3 protein: CSARFLTEAFF
CDR3 DNA: TGCAGTGCTAGATTTCTCACTGAAGCTTTCTTT

J gene: TRBJ2-3
D gene: NA
clone size: NA
V gene: TRBV30
CDR3 protein: CAWSGRTGWDTQYF
CDR3 DNA: TGTGCCTGGAGTGGCCGAACAGGGTGGGATACGCAGTATTTT

J gene: TRBJ1-1
D gene: TRBD1
clone size: NA
V gene: TRBV5-1
CDR3 protein: CASSVTGGTEAFF
CDR3 DNA: TGCGCCAGCAGCGTGACAGGGGGCACTGAAGCTTTCTTT

J gene: TRBJ2-5
D gene: TRBD2
clone size: once
V gene: TRBV7-2
CDR3 protein: CASSSGGVETQYF
CDR3 DNA: TGTGCCAGCAGCTCGGGGGGAGTGGAGACCCAGTACTTC